This T cell receptor (beta chain) was sequenced in a study of T cell repertoires in cytomegalovirus infection. Background on the study: The authors relied on CMV epitopes, both recently identified HLA-C-restricted and well-studied HLA-B-restricted.

Trimming at V came to 5 bases and at J to 0 bases, leaving 5 bases not matched to a gene. The CDR3 runs to 15 residues. CDR1 and CDR2 (germline): SGHTA, FQGNSA. TCRdb used MiXCR to reprocess the reads, holding one entry per CDR3 protein. The repertoire holds hundreds of thousands of distinct CDR3 sequences, with approximately 42% as singletons. This clonotype came up a few times. Its antigen is as yet unknown. The sample consisted of cultured PBMCs, taken from culture after CMV antigen stimulation. J is TRBJ2-7 and V is TRBV7-2; 9 bases fit TRBD2. The TCR originated in a human donor in good health (CMV status not recorded). Some clones in this sample may be carry-over from other donors' samples. CDR3 amino acids: CASSTISGSSYEQYF. In DNA, the CDR3 is TGTGCCAGCAGCACCATTAGCGGGAGCTCCTACGAGCAGTACTTC.